The 18 T cell receptor beta chains given below trace back to one sample, sequenced in a study of T cell changes during pregnancy in multiple sclerosis (dated by TCRdb to about 2019). Library construction relied on the immunoSEQ multiplex PCR assay. This is the immuneACCESS table as TCRdb keeps it, with only in-frame sequences that have V and J called. A part of the clones is gone; compared with another copy, unresolved V genes explain less than half, and the rest is unexplained. A total of tens of thousands of clones appear in this sample, roughly 90% of them only once. The ten top clones hold under 15% of the sample. The sample in question was CD8+ T cells from peripheral blood mononuclear cells, obtained in the first trimester of pregnancy. Receptors were obtained from a female donor with multiple sclerosis, enrolled in a pregnancy study.

J is TRBJ1-2 and V is TRBV13, with 7 nucleotides matching TRBD1. The germline gives CDR1 PRHDT, CDR2 FYEKMQ (reference sequence). J lost 4 bases, V lost 4 bases, and 6 bases had no gene match. This CDR3 region has 14 residues. In DNA form, the CDR3 reads TGTGCCAGCAGCTCCAGGGACAGCACCTATGGCTACACCTTC. Its protein product is CASSSRDSTYGYTF.

This chain uses TRBV27 with TRBJ2-5; TRBD2 matches 7 bases. V dropped 7 bases and J dropped 5; count of bases not matched to a gene: 4. This CDR3 has 12 amino acids. Germline-derived CDR1 and CDR2 are MNHEY and SMNVEV (reference sequence). The CDR3 DNA reads TGTGCCAGCATGGGGGAGGGTGAGACCCAGTACTTC. It yields the protein CASMGEGETQYF.

In this sample, this clone turned up once. The gene calls are TRBV9 and TRBJ1-1; possible D gene TRBD1, 5 bases. Trimming removed 4 bases from V and 5 bases from J, with 15 bases in between. Looked up from germline, CDR1 is SGDLS and CDR2 is YYNGEE. The length of the CDR3 is 14 residues. CDR3 in amino acids: CASSLGDSGTEAFF. The CDR3 coding sequence is TGTGCCAGCAGCTTAGGGGACTCAGGAACTGAAGCTTTCTTT. The full variable domain, its missing parts supplied by reference TRBV9 and TRBJ1-1, is DSGVTQTPKHLITATGQRVTLRCSPRSGDLSVYWYQQSLDQGLQFLIQYYNGEERAKGNILERFSAQQFPDLHSELNLSSLELGDSALYFCASSLGDSGTEAFFGQGTRLTVV.

The CDR3 loop reads CASSRLAVSTDTQYF. CDR3 DNA sequence: TGTGCCAGTTCCCGCTTAGCAGTTAGCACAGATACGCAGTATTTT. This chain connects TRBV19 to TRBJ2-3; D remains unclear. The CDR3 loop spans 15 amino acids. The germline CDR1 and CDR2 sequences are LNHDA and SQIVND (reference sequence). Trimming stripped 8 bases from V and 0 bases from J, with 15 bases between.

V is TRBV4-1 and J is TRBJ1-1; no reliable D call. This CDR3 has 12 residues. Germline CDR1 is MGHRA and CDR2 is YSYEKL. V shed 4 bases and J shed 7 bases, with 10 bases lying between them. The CDR3 DNA sequence: TGCGCCAGCAGCCGGGCGGGGAGTGAAGCTTTCTTT. Translation gives CASSRAGSEAFF.

The chain is built from TRBV5-1 and TRBJ2-1; 10 nucleotides match TRBD1. Germline CDR1 and CDR2: SGHRS and YFSETQ. The CDR3 length is 15 residues. With 7 bases clipped from V and 7 bases from J, the junction kept 11 bases outside the gene matches. The CDR3 DNA is TGCGCCAGCGGTGATGGGACAGGGGTTGTGAATGAGCAGTTCTTC. Its protein is CASGDGTGVVNEQFF.

V usage is TRBV29-1 and J usage is TRBJ2-5, with TRBD2 matching 7 bases. The CDR3 totals 14 residues. V gave up 7 bases and J gave up 4 bases; unmatched junction bases: 12. The germline V gene encodes CDR1 SQVTM and CDR2 ANQGSEA. The CDR3 loop reads CSAEGAPGGETQYF. CDR3 sequence (DNA): TGCAGCGCCGAGGGAGCTCCGGGAGGAGAGACCCAGTACTTC.

This sequence joins TRBV15 and TRBJ1-6; 7 positions match TRBD1. Germline CDR1 is LNHNV and CDR2 is YYDKDF (reference sequence). The CDR3 is made up of 16 amino acids. The J segment lost 6 bases and the V segment lost 0 bases, leaving 5 bases of the junction unmatched. The CDR3 region has the DNA TGTGCCACCAGCAGAGATTCGACAGGGCCTAATTCACCCCTCCACTTT. Its translation: CATSRDSTGPNSPLHF.

This clone was seen many times. V and J are TRBV6-4 and TRBJ2-1; TRBD1 aligns across 7 bases. The CDR3 loop spans 14 amino acids. The junction had 3 bases not matched to a gene; V was cut back by 2 bases and J by 5 bases. Germline V gene lookup returns CDR1 MRHNA and CDR2 SNTAGT. The CDR3 region has the DNA TGTGCCAGCAGTGACGGGACAGACAACAATGAGCAGTTCTTC. Amino acids: CASSDGTDNNEQFF.

The rearrangement links TRBV2 to TRBJ2-5; 7 positions match TRBD1. Trimming at V came to 6 bases and at J to 1 base, leaving 8 bases not matched to a gene. This CDR3 is 15 amino acids long. Per the germline V gene, CDR1 is SNHLY and CDR2 is FYNNEI. The CDR3 protein is CASRVDRALQETQYF. The DNA for the CDR3 is TGTGCCAGCAGGGTCGACAGGGCACTCCAAGAGACCCAGTACTTC.

The rearrangement joins TRBV19 to TRBJ1-4, with D perhaps matching TRBD1 (5 bases). CDR3 length equals 14 residues. The germline V gene has CDR1 LNHDA and CDR2 SQIVND (reference sequence). V was pared by 3 bases and J by 7 bases, with 12 bases between. The CDR3 region is CASSIVQGGEKLFF. CDR3 coding DNA: TGTGCCAGTAGTATCGTGCAGGGTGGTGAAAAACTGTTTTTT.

The rearrangement uses TRBV5-1 and TRBJ1-1, with a weak D call TRBD1 (6 bases). V lost 8 bases, J lost 4 bases, and 21 bases lay in between. Germline V gene lookup returns CDR1 SGHRS and CDR2 YFSETQ. This CDR3 is built from 15 residues. CDR3 sequence: CASREGRGSGTEAFF. Here the CDR3 DNA reads TGCGCCAGTAGGGAGGGCAGGGGATCGGGCACTGAAGCTTTCTTT.

This clone was seen only once. V usage is TRBV7-8 and J usage is TRBJ1-1; D unresolved. The V end was cut by 2 bases, the J end by 0 bases, with 19 bases between. Germline V gene data show CDR1 as SGHVS and CDR2 as FQNEAQ. CDR3 length: 18 residues. This chain's CDR3 is CASSLLGEGYPMNTEAFF. DNA of the CDR3: TGTGCCAGCAGCTTACTAGGTGAGGGTTACCCAATGAACACTGAAGCTTTCTTT.

The chain carries TRBV27 and TRBJ2-7; D call uncertain. V was pared by 4 bases and J by 7 bases, with 14 bases between. The CDR3 runs to 13 residues. Germline V gene data show CDR1 as MNHEY and CDR2 as SMNVEV (reference sequence). The chain's CDR3 is CASSSQWAREQYF. The CDR3 region has the DNA TGTGCCAGCAGTTCCCAATGGGCTCGGGAGCAGTACTTC.

J is TRBJ1-1 and V is TRBV19; D remains unclear. Deletions cut 5 bases from V and 1 base from J, with 5 bases between. CDR1 is LNHDA, CDR2 SQIVND, per germline (reference sequence). This CDR3 region has 12 residues. CDR3 sequence reads: CASSYGNTEAFF. Here the CDR3 DNA reads TGTGCCAGTAGTTACGGGAACACTGAAGCTTTCTTT.

The V and J genes are TRBV2 and TRBJ2-7, with TRBD1 as a possible D gene (5 bases). V was clipped by 9 bases and J by 0 bases, with 12 bases between them. CDR3 length: 13 amino acids. Per the germline V gene, CDR1 is SNHLY and CDR2 is FYNNEI. The CDR3 region is CASQGVTSYEQYF. The CDR3 DNA is TGTGCCAGTCAAGGGGTGACCTCCTACGAGCAGTACTTC.

The chain links TRBV27 to TRBJ2-3, with D unclear. Between the trimmed V and J ends, which lost 5 bases and 5 bases, there was a span of 11 bases. Germline V CDR1 and CDR2: MNHEY, SMNVEV (reference sequence). The CDR3 length is 13 residues. The CDR3 DNA follows: TGTGCCAGCAGTGTGCAACAGATAGATACGCAGTATTTT. Residues: CASSVQQIDTQYF.

V gene TRBV18 combines with J gene TRBJ2-7, with 7 bases aligning to TRBD1. V gave up 6 bases and J gave up 5 bases; unmatched junction bases: 7. The CDR3 contains 13 residues. CDR1 is KGHSH and CDR2 is LQKENI in the germline V gene. The CDR3 DNA follows: TGTGCCAGCTCCCCCAGTGACAGGGACGAGCAGTACTTC. It is translated as CASSPSDRDEQYF.